The entry below gives a single TCR beta chain sequence along with its context. Its antigen is undetermined. The data originate from a study of T cell responses to AZD1222 COVID-19 vaccine. Study-wide results and limits: Baseline testing showed seropositivity in only six or seven AZD1222 recipients. Rises in breadth and depth of Spike-specific TCRs came after two AZD1222 doses. Spike as a whole was targeted by vaccine-associated CD4 TCRs, dominant at 160-218 and 743-854. White British people made up most donors, females outnumbered males, and clonal diversity was possibly underestimated.

This CDR3 has 14 residues. The V gene lost 6 bases and the J gene lost 0 bases, with 9 bases spanning the gap. Germline-derived CDR1 and CDR2 are SNHLY and FYNNEI. Assay used: immunoSEQ multiplex PCR; TCRdb lists only in-frame clones, some missing. The sample consists of about 150,000 clones, approximately 90% of them appearing once. This material consisted of peripheral blood, taken on day 0 of AZD1222 vaccination. The V and J genes are TRBV2 and TRBJ1-3; a possible D gene is TRBD1 (5 bases). This TCR derives from an adult in good health. The CDR3 is CASRGRYSGNTIYF. The DNA for the CDR3 is TGTGCCAGCAGGGGACGGTACTCTGGAAACACCATATATTTT. Looking up the rest from reference TRBV2 and TRBJ1-3 gives the full variable domain: EPEVTQTPSHQVTQMGQEVILRCVPISNHLYFYWYRQILGQKVEFLVSFYNNEISEKSEIFDDQFSVERPDGSNFTLKIRSTKLEDSAMYFCASRGRYSGNTIYFGEGSWLTVV.